The 20 T cell receptor beta chains given below trace back to one sample, sequenced in a study of human T cells and chemical hapten exposure. Time point reported: pre-sensitization, week 0. Treatment meaning: therapeutic diphenylcyclopropenone sensitization with weekly scalp DPC. TCRdb re-called the RACE reads through MiXCR, storing one row per CDR3 protein. Among approximately 370,000 distinct CDR3 sequences listed, 5.5% were seen once. This material consisted of whole blood, taken in connection with sensitization to the hapten diphenylcyclopropenone (DPC). Receptor source: a young woman with alopecia areata. Some clones in this sample may be carry-over from other donors' samples.

This clonotype has ten or more counts. The rearrangement joins TRBV2 to TRBJ1-2; D is unclear. V lost 8 bases to trimming and J lost 1 base, with 14 bases between them. Germline V gives CDR1 SNHLY, CDR2 FYNNEI. CDR3 length equals 14 residues. CDR3: CASRYYGLNYGYTF. The DNA of the CDR3 is TGTGCCAGCCGGTATTATGGCCTTAACTATGGCTACACCTTC.

The sample holds a few counts of this clonotype. As DNA, the CDR3 is TGTGCCAGCAGCTTCTCCACGACCCAGTACTTC. Translating it yields CASSFSTTQYF. This chain connects TRBV7-2 to TRBJ2-5; unclear D gene. The CDR3 is 11 residues long. V lost 3 bases and J lost 7, with 6 bases in between. Germline CDR1 SGHTA, CDR2 FQGNSA.

The rearrangement joins TRBV3-1 to TRBJ2-7, with 7 bases lining up with TRBD1. The V segment lost 5 bases and the J segment 2 bases; nucleotides outside the gene matches: 6. The CDR3 spans 14 residues. Germline CDR1 reads LGHDT; CDR2 reads YNNKEL (reference sequence). In nucleotides, the CDR3 is TGTGCCAGCAGCTACCGGGGACAGACCTACGAGCAGTACTTC. Protein: CASSYRGQTYEQYF.

This clonotype was counted many times. The rearrangement links TRBV5-4 to TRBJ2-7; TRBD2 matches at 9 bases. The CDR3 loop spans 15 amino acids. Germline CDR1 is SGHNT and CDR2 is YYREEE (reference sequence). The V gene end was trimmed by 0 bases and the J gene end by 2 bases; junction bases not matched to a gene: 3. The CDR3 nucleotides read TGTGCCAGCAGCTTGGTTAGCGGGGGACCCTACGAGCAGTACTTC. This sequence encodes CASSLVSGGPYEQYF.

The DNA of the CDR3 is TGTGCCAGCAGTTACTCTCCCGGGTCGACAGGTCGTGCAGGAGCTTTCTTT. This codes for CASSYSPGSTGRAGAFF. The V call is TRBV6-5, the J call TRBJ1-1; a possible D gene is TRBD1 (6 bases). The CDR3 spans 17 residues. V lost 0 bases, J lost 10 bases, and 24 bases lay in between. The germline V gene encodes CDR1 MNHEY and CDR2 SVGAGI.

This clonotype was observed a handful of times. The chain links TRBV6-2 or TRBV6-3 to TRBJ2-1, with D possibly matching TRBD1 (6 bases). Germline CDR1 reads MNHEY; CDR2 reads SVGEGT. The ends were cut back, 3 bases at V and 4 bases at J, with 13 bases in the middle. This CDR3 contains 15 residues. CDR3 bases: TGTGCCAGCAGTTATATGGACAGCCGATACAATGAGCAGTTCTTC. Translating it yields CASSYMDSRYNEQFF.

There are many counts of this clonotype. This chain links TRBV10-3 with TRBJ1-6; no firm D call. The CDR3 covers 14 residues. V was pared by 2 bases and J by 7 bases, with 9 bases between. The germline V gene encodes CDR1 ENHRY and CDR2 SYGVKD. The CDR3, as DNA: TGTGCCATCAGTGAGATCGGAGAGAATTCACCCCTCCACTTT. Its protein is CAISEIGENSPLHF.

This clonotype was detected a few times. The chain is built from TRBV6-5 and TRBJ1-5; D uncertain. Between the trimmed V and J ends, which lost 2 bases and 7 bases, there was a span of 9 bases. From germline, CDR1 is MNHEY and CDR2 SVGAGI. This CDR3 comprises 13 residues. The CDR3 sequence is CASSYRSYQPQHF. The CDR3 coding sequence is TGTGCCAGCAGTTACCGTTCATACCAGCCCCAGCATTTT.

Here the CDR3 reads CASSLDSVMGFSNQPQHF. The CDR3, as DNA: TGTGCCAGCAGCTTAGATTCGGTCATGGGATTTAGCAATCAGCCCCAGCATTTT. The rearrangement uses TRBV11-2 and TRBJ1-5, with D uncertain. CDR3 length: 18 residues. Trimming stripped 0 bases from V and 0 bases from J, with 15 bases between. Germline V gene data show CDR1 as SGHAT and CDR2 as FQNNGV.

This clonotype was counted between two and nine times. V is TRBV24-1 and J is TRBJ1-5; tentatively, D is TRBD1 (6 bases). The V and J ends lost 3 bases and 0 bases respectively, with 20 bases between them. The germline V gene encodes CDR1 KGHDR and CDR2 SFDVKD. The CDR3 loop spans 19 amino acids. CDR3 amino acids: CATSDLDSQEINSNQPQHF. CDR3 bases: TGTGCCACCAGTGATCTGGACAGCCAAGAAATTAATAGCAATCAGCCCCAGCATTTT.

This clonotype was seen more than once but under ten times. The CDR3 DNA reads as TGTGCCAGCAGTTTTATCGACTCCTACGAGCAGTACTTC. It encodes CASSFIDSYEQYF. The chain joins TRBV12-3 or TRBV12-4 to TRBJ2-7; D is ambiguous. The V end lost 3 bases, the J end lost 0 bases, and 6 bases lay between the germline ends. This CDR3 has 13 amino acids.

This clonotype was detected many times. The chain couples TRBV29-1 to TRBJ1-1; D is unclear. This CDR3 has 14 amino acids. With 3 bases removed from V and 8 bases from J, the gap between germline ends came to 19 bases. Germline CDR1 is SQVTM and CDR2 is ANQGSEA. CDR3 nucleotide sequence: TGCAGCGTTGAGGTTAAGATGACCTGGATGGAAGCTTTCTTT. Protein sequence: CSVEVKMTWMEAFF.

This clonotype was counted a few times. The J gene is TRBJ1-4, the V gene TRBV12-3 or TRBV12-4; 8 bases align to TRBD1. Losses at the gene ends were 4 bases for V and 4 bases for J; bases not matched to a gene: 8. This CDR3 spans 16 amino acids. The CDR3 bases are TGTGCCAGCAGTTCGCCCCAGGGGGCGATTAATGAAAAACTGTTTTTT. Amino acids: CASSSPQGAINEKLFF.

In its sample, this clonotype was seen many times. The rearrangement uses TRBV28 and TRBJ2-7; a possible D gene is TRBD2 (6 bases). The germline gives CDR1 MDHEN, CDR2 SYDVKM. CDR3 length: 15 amino acids. The ends were cut back, 4 bases at V and 0 bases at J, with 13 bases in the middle. The CDR3 DNA is TGTGCCAGCAGTTGGAGGGGTAAAAGCTCCTACGAGCAGTACTTC. Protein product: CASSWRGKSSYEQYF.

This clonotype appeared a few times. This chain joins TRBV29-1 and TRBJ1-2, with D unresolved. The germline CDR1 and CDR2 sequences are SQVTM and ANQGSEA. V lost 6 bases, J lost 6 bases, and 8 bases lay in between. This CDR3 has 10 amino acids. The CDR3 is CSVSLDGYTF. For the CDR3, the DNA is TGCAGCGTGTCCCTTGATGGCTACACCTTC.

This chain connects TRBV29-1 to TRBJ1-2; possibly TRBD1 for D (6 bases). V was pared by 6 bases and J by 8 bases, with 19 bases between. The CDR3 is 13 amino acids. Germline assignment: CDR1 SQVTM and CDR2 ANQGSEA. CDR3 DNA sequence: TGCAGCGTGAGGGGCTCCGGGGGCGGCGGCTACACCTTC. Translating it yields CSVRGSGGGGYTF.

In DNA, the CDR3 is TGTGCCAGCAGTTTAACGGGGGGGATATACAATGAGCAGTTCTTC. It translates to CASSLTGGIYNEQFF. This chain links TRBV28 with TRBJ2-1, with TRBD2 matching 8 bases. This CDR3 has 15 amino acids. Trimming removed 2 bases from V and 4 bases from J; junction bases left unmatched: 4. From germline, CDR1 is MDHEN and CDR2 SYDVKM.

V and J are TRBV7-9 and TRBJ2-2; 8 bases map to TRBD1. There are 18 residues in the CDR3. Per the germline V gene, CDR1 is SEHNR and CDR2 is FQNEAQ (reference sequence). Trimming cost V 4 bases and J 4 bases; bases outside gene matches: 14. CDR3 in DNA: TGTGCCAGCAGCTCCGCCCCCCAGACAGGGGACTTCACCGGGGAGCTGTTTTTT. Translation: CASSSAPQTGDFTGELFF.

Here the CDR3 reads CAITGQGAYGYTF. The CDR3 DNA sequence: TGTGCCATCACTGGACAGGGGGCCTATGGCTACACCTTC. J is TRBJ1-2 and V is TRBV10-3; 11 bases align to TRBD1. The CDR3 has 13 residues. Per germline, CDR1 ENHRY and CDR2 SYGVKD. With V trimmed by 7 bases and J by 4 bases, 2 bases remained unmatched.

CDR3 in amino acids: CAIRPNRDSEAFF. As DNA, the CDR3 is TGTGCCATCAGGCCTAACAGGGACTCTGAAGCTTTCTTT. The rearrangement joins TRBV10-3 to TRBJ1-1; D might be TRBD1 (6 bases). The CDR3 is 13 amino acids. V lost 6 bases to trimming and J lost 6 bases, with 14 bases between them. The germline CDR1 and CDR2 sequences are ENHRY and SYGVKD.